This T cell receptor (beta chain) was found in a study of graft-versus-host responses after intestinal transplantation. This CDR3 contains 14 residues. Germline V gives CDR1 KGHSH, CDR2 LQKENI. The V end was cut by 1 base, the J end by 2 bases, with 8 bases between. Processed graft tissue released its intraepithelial and lamina propria lymphocytes. Sequencing was performed with immunoSEQ multiplex PCR; in TCRdb, only in-frame clones are kept and a portion is missing. The sample lists around 15,000 clones, about 60% occurring once. The chain links TRBV18 to TRBJ2-5, with D uncertain. Sequenced material: ileum tissue, taken 524 days after transplant. The receptor was derived from a human patient who received an intestinal transplant, so some T cells may come from the graft donor. As DNA, the CDR3 is TGTGCCAGCTCACCACGTAACAGTCAAGAGACCCAGTACTTC. Translation: CASSPRNSQETQYF.